This TCR beta chain was recorded in a study of blood T cell repertoires in COVID-19 (dated by TCRdb to 2019 to 2021). The study in broad terms: The collaborator samples originated in the United States, Italy and Spain and spanned the acute and convalescent phases of COVID-19. The repertoires were released in a freely available public database meant as a resource for research on the immune response to SARS-CoV-2. Subjects who had been exposed to COVID-19, were actively infected with it, or had recovered from it provided the deeply sampled blood TCRbeta repertoires that made up the dataset. The sample metadata nearly always contained a de-identified subject ID, COVID-19 status, age in years and sex. The material from the prospective study consisted of cDNA or gDNA derived from T cells, B-cell-depleted T cells, or PBMCs. Samples were obtained from the ongoing ImmuneRACE study (first 160 participants) and from some 1,200 subjects provided by 6 global collaborators. HLA class I and class II types, where available, came from metadata supplied by the sample provider rather than from assay-based typing.

General study outcomes and caveats: The quantity of clinical and demographic metadata differed by source and by participant and was supplied without curation.

Each collaborating institution followed its own protocols to collect whole blood in K2EDTA tubes. For TCRbeta analysis, collaborators shipped samples in one of three forms: frozen whole blood, isolated PBMCs, or DNA extracted from either of those sample types. The immunoSEQ Assay, a bias-controlled multiplex PCR, was used to amplify TCRbeta CDR3 regions from genomic DNA. Processing in the source paper ran as follows. The number of nucleated cells in each sample was estimated by amplification of reference gene primers within the assay. To quantify the absolute abundance of each unique TCRbeta CDR3 rearrangement, sequence reads were collapsed and filtered. Productive Simpson clonality was computed per sample as the square root of Simpson's diversity index over productive rearrangements. TCRdb limited this immuneACCESS table to in-frame rearrangements with V and J called. A share of clones is missing; checked studies link under half to unresolved V genes, and the rest is unexplained. The V and J calls and the clone size are those of that table, but D and trimming were determined from the DNA. The sample table contains roughly 28,000 clones; only one count was recorded for around 82% of them. The top ten clones comprise about 1.7% of the sample.

With regard to this clone: What this receptor recognizes is not known. Base qualities are not at hand, and no much larger clone is one base apart.

The trim is 2 bases for V and 8 bases for J, with a gap of 13 bases between the germline ends. The germline V gene specifies SGHDT as CDR1 and YYEEEE as CDR2. Its CDR3 holds 14 amino acids, cysteine through phenylalanine. Only the CDR3 DNA is retained, 42 bases long and in frame from the first base. This sequence originates from a man at least 80 years old with active or convalescent COVID-19. The sample consisted of peripheral blood. The V and J segments used are TRBV5-6 and TRBJ2-2; a tentative D match to TRBD1 spans 5 bases. The CDR3 here reads CASSFMGLSGELFF. The DNA sequence is given as TGTGCCAGCAGCTTCATGGGGCTTTCTGGGGAGCTGTTTTTT.